This T cell receptor beta chain was sequenced for a study of neoadjuvant anti-PD-1 for oral cavity cancer. The overall study: Around day 43, patients without progression received a fourth nivolumab dose before surgery. Study-wide results and limits: After neoadjuvant nivolumab, PBMC T cell clonality was significantly higher in non-responders than responders.

As for time point: after neoadjuvant nivolumab, at surgical resection. These oral cavity squamous cell carcinomas were HPV-negative and locally advanced. PBMC libraries mostly used approximately 500 ng of input genomic DNA, with six replicates per sample. The repertoire was sequenced with immunoSEQ multiplex PCR; TCRdb's copy has only in-frame clones and lacks some. The profile shows over 60,000 clones, 85% to 90% of them singletons. The germline V and J ends were trimmed by 3 bases and 6 bases, with 9 bases remaining between them. From germline, CDR1 is SNHLY and CDR2 FYNNEI. The CDR3 has 13 amino acids. This clone was seen only a few times. Its specificity is unknown.

Sequenced material: PBMCs, taken after nivolumab (anti-PD-1) treatment. The clonotype originates from a person aged 35-80 years with oral cavity squamous cell carcinoma. The rearrangement uses TRBV2 and TRBJ1-5; tentatively, D is TRBD1 (5 bases). DNA of the CDR3: TGTGCCAGCAGTGATGACAGCGTTCAGCCCCAGCATTTT. Translating gives CASSDDSVQPQHF. The full variable domain, in which reference TRBV2 and TRBJ1-5 provide the parts outside the CDR3, is EPEVTQTPSHQVTQMGQEVILRCVPISNHLYFYWYRQILGQKVEFLVSFYNNEISEKSEIFDDQFSVERPDGSNFTLKIRSTKLEDSAMYFCASSDDSVQPQHFGDGTRLSIL.